The 10 T cell receptor beta chains below all came from one sample that was sequenced in a study of early T cells in non-severe SARS-CoV-2 infection. Each CDR3 protein gets one entry after TCRdb re-called the 5' RACE reads with MiXCR. Of about 100,000 distinct CDR3 sequences listed, roughly an eighth were seen once; the top ten hold around 3%. The sequenced sample consisted of whole blood. Source of these receptors: an adult who was a healthcare worker with PCR-confirmed SARS-CoV-2 infection or an uninfected control (not recorded which).

This clonotype was detected a few times. The chain recombines TRBV6-1 with TRBJ2-7; maybe TRBD2 (5 bases). This CDR3 is built from 13 residues. V gave up 7 bases and J gave up 5 bases, with 15 bases separating them. Germline values: CDR1 MNHNS, CDR2 SASEGT. The CDR3 nucleotides read TGTGCCAGCATGACCCTATGGAGGAACGAGCAGTACTTC. It translates to CASMTLWRNEQYF.

This clonotype was counted only a few times. The chain recombines TRBV7-6 with TRBJ1-1; possibly TRBD1 for D (5 bases). Germline CDR1 SGHVS, CDR2 FNYEAQ. The CDR3 consists of 15 residues. The V end lost 5 bases, the J end lost 5 bases, and 18 bases lay between the germline ends. The CDR3 DNA is TGTGCCAGCAGCATCCCACCTAATGGGGGAACTGAAGCTTTCTTT. Translation: CASSIPPNGGTEAFF. The whole variable domain, remainder taken from reference TRBV7-6 and TRBJ1-1, is GAGVSQSPRYKVTKRGQDVALRCDPISGHVSLYWYRQALGQGPEFLTYFNYEAQQDKSGLPNDRFSAERPEGSISTLTIQRTEQRDSAMYRCASSIPPNGGTEAFFGQGTRLTVV.

V is TRBV20-1 and J is TRBJ2-3; D is uncertain. There are 15 residues in the CDR3. Germline-derived CDR1 and CDR2 are DFQATT and SNEGSKA (reference sequence). V was trimmed by 0 bases and J by 2 bases, leaving 12 bases between them. DNA for the CDR3: TGCAGTGCTAGAGAGGGTCGCGGAAACACAGATACGCAGTATTTT. Protein: CSAREGRGNTDTQYF.

The J gene is TRBJ2-5, the V gene TRBV7-9; the D gene is possibly TRBD2 (6 bases). The CDR3 has 12 residues. Per the germline V gene, CDR1 is SEHNR and CDR2 is FQNEAQ (reference sequence). Trimming left V 5 bases short and J 4 bases short, with 8 bases between. CDR3 nucleotide sequence: TGTGCCAGCAGCCCTAGCGTAGAGACCCAGTACTTC. It codes for CASSPSVETQYF.

The chain links TRBV5-6 to TRBJ1-3; the match to TRBD1 covers 7 bases. Germline V gives CDR1 SGHDT, CDR2 YYEEEE. The CDR3 has 15 residues. The ends lost 6 bases at V and 3 bases at J; junction bases unmatched: 9. CDR3: CASNFEGAGGNTIYF. CDR3 nucleotides: TGTGCCAGCAACTTTGAGGGGGCAGGTGGAAACACCATATATTTT.

V gene TRBV7-9 combines with J gene TRBJ2-3; 11 bases fit TRBD2. The junction had 2 bases not matched to a gene; V was cut back by 5 bases and J by 4 bases. The CDR3 has 14 amino acids. Germline V CDR1 and CDR2: SEHNR, FQNEAQ (reference sequence). The CDR3 DNA sequence: TGTGCCAGCAGCATACTAGCGGGAGCAGATACGCAGTATTTT. Translated: CASSILAGADTQYF.

The chain employs TRBV29-1 and TRBJ2-3; D remains unclear. The ends were cut back, 6 bases at V and 2 bases at J, with 3 bases in the middle. CDR3 length: 10 residues. CDR1 SQVTM and CDR2 ANQGSEA come from the germline V gene. In DNA, the CDR3 is TGCAGCGTAGTCACAGATACGCAGTATTTT. It yields the protein CSVVTDTQYF.

This clonotype was detected many times. The chain employs TRBV6-5 and TRBJ2-1; possibly TRBD2 for D (5 bases). The CDR3 length is 14 residues. Germline-derived CDR1 and CDR2 are MNHEY and SVGAGI. Trimming removed 5 bases from V and 7 bases from J, with 15 bases in between. CDR3 sequence: CASSPQLEWNEQFF. CDR3 DNA: TGTGCCAGCAGTCCCCAACTAGAATGGAATGAGCAGTTCTTC.

The rearrangement joins TRBV10-3 to TRBJ2-1; TRBD2 matches at 7 bases. In germline, CDR1 is ENHRY, CDR2 SYGVKD. With V trimmed by 10 bases and J by 4 bases, 10 bases remained unmatched. This CDR3 has 14 amino acids. Written as DNA, the CDR3 is TGTGCCACCCTGCCGGCTAGCGGTTACAATGAGCAGTTCTTC. Residues: CATLPASGYNEQFF.

This clonotype was observed at least ten times. The chain combines TRBV9 with TRBJ2-3, with D perhaps TRBD2 (5 bases). V was cut by 0 bases and J by 7 bases, with 18 bases left in between. Germline V gene data show CDR1 as SGDLS and CDR2 as YYNGEE. The CDR3 consists of 16 residues. The CDR3 here is CASSVGGLVGLNTQYF. The CDR3 region has the DNA TGTGCCAGCAGCGTAGGAGGGCTAGTGGGCCTGAATACGCAGTATTTT.